This T cell receptor beta chain was recorded in a study of T cell changes during pregnancy in multiple sclerosis. This CDR3 has 14 residues. With V trimmed by 7 bases and J by 7 bases, 12 bases remained unmatched. CDR1 is SGHTA, CDR2 FQGNSA, per germline. Using immunoSEQ multiplex PCR, the repertoire was profiled, and TCRdb retains in-frame clones only, with some absent. The table has roughly 110,000 clones, approximately 90% seen once. This receptor was taken from a female donor with multiple sclerosis, enrolled in a pregnancy study. Sequenced material: peripheral blood, taken in the third trimester of pregnancy. The gene calls are TRBV7-2 and TRBJ2-5; 7 positions agree with TRBD2. CDR3 residues: CASIRTRSYGTQYF. CDR3 nucleotides: TGTGCCAGCATCCGGACTAGGAGTTACGGGACCCAGTACTTC.